Listed here are 20 T cell receptor beta chains from one sample, sequenced in a study of blood T cell repertoires in COVID-19. Some clones are missing from TCRdb's copy, which holds only in-frame ones; the method was immunoSEQ multiplex PCR. The sample consists of roughly 60,000 clones, around nine tenths of them appearing once. Sequencing used peripheral blood. The receptors were sampled from a human donor in a cohort sampled during active COVID-19.

The rearrangement joins TRBV11-2 to TRBJ2-3; the match to TRBD2 covers 11 bases. Germline V lookup: CDR1 SGHAT, CDR2 FQNNGV. After removal of 4 bases from V and 5 bases from J, the junction contained 5 bases not matched to a gene. The CDR3 covers 15 residues. The CDR3 sequence: CASSSLAGGGDTQYF. CDR3 bases: TGTGCCAGCAGCTCCTTAGCGGGAGGGGGAGATACGCAGTATTTT.

This clone was detected once. The chain carries TRBV5-1 and TRBJ2-3; D is possibly TRBD1 (5 bases). The V and J ends lost 1 base and 4 bases respectively, with 10 bases between them. There are 14 residues in the CDR3. Germline V CDR1 and CDR2: SGHRS, YFSETQ. The CDR3 protein is CASSLQGNPDTQYF. Here the CDR3 DNA reads TGCGCCAGCAGCTTGCAGGGTAACCCAGATACGCAGTATTTT.

The chain combines TRBV9 with TRBJ2-2; D perhaps matches TRBD2 (6 bases). V shed 0 bases and J shed 7 bases, with 10 bases lying between them. CDR3 length: 14 amino acids. The germline V gene has CDR1 SGDLS and CDR2 YYNGEE. The CDR3 here is CASSVVRDGGELFF. The CDR3 DNA reads TGTGCCAGCAGCGTAGTGCGGGACGGCGGGGAGCTGTTTTTT.

The chain employs TRBV5-5 and TRBJ2-5; TRBD2 is a possible D gene (7 bases). Deletions cut 2 bases from V and 1 base from J, with 15 bases between. Germline CDR1 reads SGHKS; CDR2 reads YYEKEE (reference sequence). The CDR3 consists of 16 residues. The DNA of the CDR3 is TGTGCCAGCAGCTTTACTGGAGGGGGGGGCCAAGAGACCCAGTACTTC. It codes for CASSFTGGGGQETQYF.

The chain couples TRBV7-8 to TRBJ2-7, with a possible D match to TRBD2 (6 bases). V gave up 4 bases and J gave up 1 base, with 14 bases separating them. This CDR3 has 15 residues. The germline V gene has CDR1 SGHVS and CDR2 FQNEAQ. DNA for the CDR3: TGTGCCAGCAGCTCGGGGGACTTGCGTTCCTACGAGCAGTACTTC. Its translation: CASSSGDLRSYEQYF.

The J gene is TRBJ2-1, the V gene TRBV3-1 (or the pseudogene TRBV3-2), with TRBD2 identical over 14 bases. V dropped 6 bases and J dropped 6; count of bases not matched to a gene: 10. The CDR3 is made up of 17 amino acids. The germline CDR1 and CDR2 sequences are LGHDT and YNNKEL (reference sequence). The CDR3 DNA is TGTGCCAGCAGTCGGACTAGCGGGGGGCTCACCTCCAATGAGCAGTTCTTC. Translated, it gives CASSRTSGGLTSNEQFF.

The chain combines TRBV15 with TRBJ2-1; 7 bases match TRBD2. CDR3 length equals 18 residues. The germline V gene has CDR1 LNHNV and CDR2 YYDKDF (reference sequence). The J segment lost 7 bases and the V segment lost 0 bases, leaving 15 bases of the junction unmatched. CDR3 sequence: CATSRDAKGLTSRNEQFF. CDR3 DNA sequence: TGTGCCACCAGCAGAGACGCTAAGGGCCTGACTAGCCGGAATGAGCAGTTCTTC.

V usage is TRBV5-1 and J usage is TRBJ2-3; maybe TRBD1 (5 bases). Germline-derived CDR1 and CDR2 are SGHRS and YFSETQ. The ends were cut back, 5 bases at V and 2 bases at J, with 12 bases in the middle. This CDR3 region has 14 residues. CDR3 DNA: TGCGCCAGCAGGGGGCTCCAGAACACAGATACGCAGTATTTT. Protein sequence: CASRGLQNTDTQYF.

The CDR3, as DNA: TGCGCCAGCAGCCCGGGGACACAACAAGAGACCCAGTACTTC. Translated, it gives CASSPGTQQETQYF. The chain recombines TRBV5-1 with TRBJ2-5, with a weak D call TRBD1 (6 bases). The CDR3 spans 14 residues. From germline, CDR1 is SGHRS and CDR2 YFSETQ. The V end lost 4 bases, the J end lost 2 bases, and 12 bases lay between the germline ends.

This chain uses TRBV7-8 with TRBJ2-2; 7 nucleotides agree with TRBD2. The CDR3 runs to 14 residues. Germline CDR1 reads SGHVS; CDR2 reads FQNEAQ. The CDR3 sequence: CGGGRSGIAGELFF. In nucleotides, the CDR3 is TGTGGAGGAGGCCGGAGCGGGATCGCCGGGGAGCTGTTTTTT. Full variable domain (outside the CDR3, taken from reference TRBV7-8 and TRBJ2-2): GAGVSQSPRYKVAKRGQDVALRCDPISGHVSLFWYQQALGQGPEFLTYFQNEAQLDKSGLPSDRFFAERPEGSVSTLKIQRTQQEDSAVYLCGGGRSGIAGELFFGEGSRLTVL.

The CDR3 here is CASSPTGFNSPLHF. The CDR3 DNA is TGTGCCAGCAGTCCGACAGGTTTTAATTCACCCCTCCACTTT. The rearrangement joins TRBV9 to TRBJ1-6, with D maybe TRBD1 (6 bases). The CDR3 spans 14 residues. The germline gives CDR1 SGDLS, CDR2 YYNGEE. Trimming took off 5 bases at V and 6 bases at J, with 12 bases between the two ends.

The V gene is TRBV11-3, the J gene TRBJ2-5; 8 bases are shared with TRBD1. The ends lost 5 bases at V and 3 bases at J; junction bases unmatched: 5. The germline CDR1 and CDR2 sequences are SGHNT and YENEEA. The CDR3 has 14 amino acids. The DNA for the CDR3 is TGTGCCAGCAGCGGACAGGGTGGGGAAGAGACCCAGTACTTC. It specifies CASSGQGGEETQYF.

The rearrangement joins TRBV6-2 or TRBV6-3 to TRBJ2-7; D unresolved. CDR1 and CDR2 from the germline V gene are MNHEY and SVGEGT. CDR3 length: 18 residues. Trimming removed 0 bases at V and 5 bases at J, with 23 bases between. The CDR3 DNA follows: TGTGCCAGCAGTTACTCAAGTTCCAGGCCCTCCTTATTCGACGAGCAGTACTTC. Translation: CASSYSSSRPSLFDEQYF.

The rearrangement joins TRBV5-1 to TRBJ2-7; possible D gene TRBD1, 5 bases. V dropped 4 bases and J dropped 0 bases, with 11 bases sitting between them. In germline, CDR1 is SGHRS, CDR2 YFSETQ. The CDR3 sequence is 14 residues long. The CDR3 nucleotides read TGCGCCAGCAGCCCACAGGTTCCCTCCTACGAGCAGTACTTC. As protein: CASSPQVPSYEQYF.

The chain combines TRBV14 with TRBJ1-1, with a tentative D call TRBD1 (6 bases). The length of the CDR3 is 16 residues. CDR1 SGHDN and CDR2 FVKESK come from the germline V gene. The V and J ends lost 0 bases and 5 bases respectively, with 16 bases between them. CDR3 loop: CASSQEGGATRTEAFF. The DNA of the CDR3 is TGTGCCAGCAGCCAAGAAGGGGGGGCTACTAGGACTGAAGCTTTCTTT. The whole variable domain, filled in from reference TRBV14 and TRBJ1-1, reads EAGVTQFPSHSVIEKGQTVTLRCDPISGHDNLYWYRRVMGKEIKFLLHFVKESKQDESGMPNNRFLAERTGGTYSTLKVQPAELEDSGVYFCASSQEGGATRTEAFFGQGTRLTVV.

The rearrangement joins TRBV6-1 to TRBJ1-1; a weak D match, TRBD1 (6 bases). The CDR3 loop spans 14 amino acids. Germline V gives CDR1 MNHNS, CDR2 SASEGT. V gave up 1 base and J gave up 5 bases, with 11 bases separating them. The CDR3: CASSEGGPRTEAFF. The CDR3 region has the DNA TGTGCCAGCAGTGAAGGGGGGCCGAGGACTGAAGCTTTCTTT.

V gene TRBV19 combines with J gene TRBJ1-6; D perhaps matches TRBD1 (5 bases). Germline V gives CDR1 LNHDA, CDR2 SQIVND (reference sequence). V lost 0 bases to trimming and J lost 9 bases, with 15 bases between them. There are 16 residues in the CDR3. CDR3 coding DNA: TGTGCCAGTAGTATAGATGGGGCAGGATTGGGTTCACCCCTCCACTTT. It translates to CASSIDGAGLGSPLHF.

This rearrangement joins TRBV30 to TRBJ2-1, with 11 bases lining up with TRBD2. The CDR3 has 17 residues. V shed 3 bases, J shed 4 bases, and the junction held 11 bases outside the gene matches. Germline V CDR1 and CDR2: GTSNPN, SVGIG (reference sequence). This CDR3 is CAWRSLAGGLRYNEQFF. The CDR3 DNA follows: TGTGCCTGGAGGTCATTAGCGGGGGGGCTCAGGTACAATGAGCAGTTCTTC.

The V call is TRBV4-3, the J call TRBJ2-2; 10 bases are a match to TRBD2. Per the germline V gene, CDR1 is LGHNA and CDR2 is YSLEER. J lost 1 base, V lost 4 bases, and 3 bases had no gene match. This CDR3 is built from 16 residues. The CDR3 DNA reads as TGCGCCAGCAGCCCACGGACTAGCGGGAACACCGGGGAGCTGTTTTTT. Residues: CASSPRTSGNTGELFF.

The V and J genes are TRBV7-9 and TRBJ1-1, with a tentative D call TRBD1 (6 bases). Between the trimmed V and J ends, which lost 5 bases and 4 bases, there was a span of 17 bases. Germline CDR1 SEHNR, CDR2 FQNEAQ (reference sequence). This CDR3 region has 15 residues. The CDR3 region is CASSPKGGFPTEAFF. CDR3 nucleotides: TGTGCCAGCAGCCCAAAAGGGGGTTTCCCCACTGAAGCTTTCTTT.